This entry features one TCR beta chain sequence. Original data processing: Reference gene primers were amplified, and this amplification served to estimate nucleated cell counts. TCRdb's copy holds only in-frame clones and misses some; the assay was immunoSEQ multiplex PCR. Clone size and the V and J calls come from that table; the DNA yielded D and trimming. The table shows 75,000 to 95,000 clones, with about 78% occurring only once. This sample was taken from a study of blood T cell repertoires in COVID-19. Whole-study context: COVID-19 samples, acute and convalescent, were from the United States, Italy and Spain. In each case, the material was cDNA or gDNA derived from T cells, B-cell-depleted T cells, or PBMCs.

V was clipped by 1 base and J by 0 bases; unmatched bases: 0. CDR1 and CDR2 from the germline V gene are LGHNA and YNFKEQ. This CDR3 has 15 amino acids. Followed over time, Seattle patients had been enrolled while infection was active. The TCR was taken from a man in his fifties or sixties with COVID-19, enrolled during active disease. The chain carries TRBV4-2 and TRBJ1-3, with 7 bases identical to TRBD1. Sample: peripheral blood. CDR3: CASSQGDSSGNTIYF. The CDR3 coding sequence is TGTGCCAGCAGCCAAGGGGACAGCTCTGGAAACACCATATATTTT.